These 3 T cell receptor beta chains were sequenced from one sample in a study of CD8+ T cells in alopecia areata. Markers used for sorting pooled cutaneous lymph node cells were CD4, CD8alpha, NKG2D, NKG2ACE and others. cDNA prepared by RNA extraction and subsequent reverse transcription served as the template for sequencing. Some clones are missing from TCRdb's copy, which holds only in-frame ones; the method was immunoSEQ multiplex PCR. This repertoire holds around 290,000 clones, and none appear only once. The sequencing input was CD4+ T cells sorted from a lymph node. These receptor sequences come from a C3H/HeJ mouse with alopecia areata. For this mouse line, the MHC haplotype is H2-k.

This clone showed up just a few times. Mouse names are used for the genes. CDR3 amino acids: CASSQGGNTEVFF. CDR3 DNA, as far as it was read: TGTGCCAGCAGCCAGGGGGGAAACACA. This chain connects TRBV13-1 to TRBJ1-1; 7 positions agree with TRBD1. The read ends 4 residues before the CDR3 terminus; that terminus is restored from the germline J gene. Germline V gives CDR1 NSHNY, CDR2 SYGAGN. The CDR3 extends over 13 amino acids. With V trimmed by 5 bases and J by 1 base, 2 bases remained unmatched.

Note on this clone: The gene names here belong to mouse. The read comes to an end 4 residues before the CDR3 does, leaving the germline J gene to fill in the end. The rearrangement joins TRBV13-1 to TRBJ2-2; 7 bases map to TRBD2. Germline values: CDR1 NSHNY, CDR2 SYGAGN. V lost 4 bases and J lost 0; bases outside the gene matches: 6. The CDR3 extends over 16 amino acids. CDR3 bases read: TGTGCCAGCAGTTCCGACTGGGCGTCAAACACCGGG. Amino acids: CASSSDWASNTG. The whole CDR3 protein reads CASSSDWASNTGQLYF.

This clone came up a few times. Gene names and germline match the mouse. The read terminates 4 residues ahead of where the CDR3 ends, so the germline J gene completes it. This chain links TRBV13-2 with TRBJ2-2; 9 bases agree with TRBD1. With 6 bases clipped from V and 3 bases from J, the junction kept 6 bases outside the gene matches. This CDR3 has 15 residues. CDR1 is NNHNN and CDR2 is SYGAGS in the germline V gene (reference sequence). CDR3 amino acids: CASAPDRGDTGQLYF. The CDR3 DNA, read in part, is TGTGCCAGCGCCCCGGACAGGGGAGACACCGGG.